The next 11 T cell receptor beta chains were all read from a single sample in a study of blood T cells in healthy people across ages (dated by TCRdb to between 2015 and 2017). Receptor amplification or capture employed 5' RACE. The sequencing machine was an Illumina HiSeq 2500. A second PCR of roughly 7 to 11 cycles was performed with a sample-barcoded 5' primer and a J-beta primer mix. TCRdb reprocessed the public reads (quality trimming at Q25 with fastp, clone calling with MiXCR) and kept in-frame beta chains. Rows matching on CDR3 protein sequence are summarized as one entry with the most common DNA and genes. Recorded for this sample are hundreds of thousands of distinct CDR3 sequences; approximately 55% of them occurred a single time. The ten biggest clones cover approximately 41% of the sample. Sequencing was performed on blood. All receptors come from a man older than 75 in good health.

The gene calls are TRBV20-1 and TRBJ1-5; possible D gene TRBD1, 5 bases. Germline CDR1 is DFQATT and CDR2 is SNEGSKA (reference sequence). Trimming stripped 5 bases from V and 4 bases from J, with 15 bases between. This CDR3 has 14 amino acids. CDR3 loop: CSAGDPGKNQPQHF. The CDR3 nucleotides read TGCAGTGCTGGGGACCCCGGGAAAAATCAGCCCCAGCATTTT.

The rearrangement links TRBV12-3 or TRBV12-4 to TRBJ2-7; D is unclear. This CDR3 comprises 12 residues. Between the trimmed V and J ends, which lost 2 bases and 4 bases, there was a span of 6 bases. For the CDR3, the DNA is TGTGCCAGCAGTTTATCAGAGTACGAGCAGTACTTC. As protein: CASSLSEYEQYF.

This clonotype showed up just a few times. The chain links TRBV7-3 to TRBJ2-3, with 9 bases lining up with TRBD1. CDR1 is SGHTA and CDR2 is FQGTGA in the germline V gene. The CDR3 runs 16 residues. With V trimmed by 5 bases and J by 4 bases, 10 bases remained unmatched. CDR3 bases: TGTGCCAGCAGCACCCGGACAGGGGAGGGCGCAGATACGCAGTATTTT. It codes for CASSTRTGEGADTQYF.

The genes are TRBV7-2 and TRBJ2-5, with 14 bases identical to TRBD2. Losses at the gene ends were 1 base for V and 4 bases for J; bases not matched to a gene: 11. The germline gives CDR1 SGHTA, CDR2 FQGNSA. This CDR3 comprises 19 residues. The CDR3: CASSLGMGLAGVVGETQYF. The CDR3 bases are TGTGCCAGCAGCTTAGGAATGGGACTAGCGGGAGTGGTAGGAGAGACCCAGTACTTC.

The V call is TRBV12-3 or TRBV12-4, the J call TRBJ2-5, with 7 bases that match TRBD1. This CDR3 is 13 amino acids long. V lost 6 bases, J lost 11 bases, and 12 bases stayed unmatched. CDR3 amino acids: CASSRQGAYVQYF. The CDR3 nucleotides are TGTGCCAGCAGCCGACAGGGAGCCTATGTGCAGTACTTC.

As DNA, the CDR3 is TGCAGCGTTGGGCCGGGGAGCGCCTACGAGCAGTACTTC. This codes for CSVGPGSAYEQYF. V gene TRBV29-1 combines with J gene TRBJ2-7; perhaps TRBD2 as D (5 bases). The CDR3 has 13 amino acids. Germline lookup yields CDR1 SQVTM and CDR2 ANQGSEA. The V gene lost 4 bases and the J gene lost 2 bases, with 12 bases spanning the gap.

The rearrangement joins TRBV2 to TRBJ1-1; D ambiguous. V lost 5 bases and J 3 bases, leaving 19 bases between the germline ends. Per germline, CDR1 SNHLY and CDR2 FYNNEI. The CDR3 is made up of 16 amino acids. The CDR3 loop is CASSPGRARWDTEAFF. The CDR3 DNA reads as TGTGCCAGCAGTCCCGGACGGGCCCGATGGGACACTGAAGCTTTCTTT.

The chain has TRBV12-5 and TRBJ2-2; D is unresolved. Germline V gene lookup returns CDR1 LGHNT and CDR2 FRNRAP. The CDR3 is 15 residues long. Deletions cut 4 bases from V and 0 bases from J, with 9 bases between. The CDR3 DNA sequence: TGTGCTAGTGGTTCGACGGTAGCGAACACCGGGGAGCTGTTTTTT. Protein sequence: CASGSTVANTGELFF.

In this sample, this clonotype turned up a few times. The chain uses TRBV24-1 and TRBJ2-5; D remains unclear. From germline, CDR1 is KGHDR and CDR2 SFDVKD. The V gene lost 5 bases and the J gene lost 4 bases, with 13 bases spanning the gap. The CDR3 runs to 14 residues. The CDR3 nucleotides read TGTGCCACCAGTGTAGCAACAGTAGGAGAGACCCAGTACTTC. This codes for CATSVATVGETQYF.

This rearrangement joins TRBV6-4 to TRBJ2-3; D perhaps matches TRBD1 (5 bases). The CDR3 is 13 residues long. Germline V gene sequence: CDR1 MRHNA, CDR2 SNTAGT. V was shortened by 4 bases and J by 5 bases, with 10 bases between the two germline ends. CDR3 in amino acids: CASSVGAGDTQYF. The CDR3 nucleotides are TGTGCCAGCAGTGTTGGGGCCGGAGATACGCAGTATTTT.

The chain has TRBV11-2 and TRBJ2-1, with D unclear. In germline, CDR1 is SGHAT, CDR2 FQNNGV. Trimming took off 5 bases at V and 10 bases at J, with 15 bases between the two ends. The length of the CDR3 is 13 residues. CDR3 sequence (DNA): TGTGCCAGCAGCCCATACATCAGCCAAGAGCAGTTCTTC. Translating it yields CASSPYISQEQFF.